The table lists the clone carrying this TCR beta chain with many counts. This record belongs to a study of human T cells and chemical hapten exposure. MiXCR, run by TCRdb on the RACE reads, gives a single entry per CDR3 protein. Seen here are 350,000 to 400,000 distinct CDR3 sequences, approximately 5% observed once, and the top ten hold approximately 2.4%. The length of the CDR3 is 13 residues. Trimming took off 0 bases at V and 6 bases at J, with 8 bases between the two ends. Per the germline V gene, CDR1 is SGHVS and CDR2 is FNYEAQ. The time point denotes: pre-sensitization, week 0. Indicated treatment: therapeutic diphenylcyclopropenone sensitization with weekly scalp DPC.

This clonotype was obtained from a woman in her forties or fifties with alopecia areata. Some clones in this sample may be carry-over from other donors' samples. This specimen was whole blood, taken in connection with sensitization to the hapten diphenylcyclopropenone (DPC). The chain links TRBV7-6 to TRBJ1-1; a possible D gene is TRBD1 (5 bases). The CDR3 reads CASSLARGAEAFF. The CDR3 DNA reads as TGTGCCAGCAGCTTAGCGAGGGGCGCTGAAGCTTTCTTT.